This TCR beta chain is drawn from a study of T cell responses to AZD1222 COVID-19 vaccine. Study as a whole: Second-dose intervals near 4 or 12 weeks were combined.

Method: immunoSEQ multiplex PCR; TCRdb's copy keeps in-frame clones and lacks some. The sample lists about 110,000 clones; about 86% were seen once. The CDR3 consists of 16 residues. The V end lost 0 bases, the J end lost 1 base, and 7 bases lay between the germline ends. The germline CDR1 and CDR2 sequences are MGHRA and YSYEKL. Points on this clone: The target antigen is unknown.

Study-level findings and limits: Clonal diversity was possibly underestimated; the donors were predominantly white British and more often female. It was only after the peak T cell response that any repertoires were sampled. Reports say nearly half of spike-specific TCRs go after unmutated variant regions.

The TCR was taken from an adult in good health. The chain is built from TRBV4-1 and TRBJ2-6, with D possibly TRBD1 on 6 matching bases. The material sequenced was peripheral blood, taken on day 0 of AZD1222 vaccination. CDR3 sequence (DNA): TGCGCCAGCAGCCAAGATAGGGGGTCTGGGGCCAACGTCCTGACTTTC. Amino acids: CASSQDRGSGANVLTF.